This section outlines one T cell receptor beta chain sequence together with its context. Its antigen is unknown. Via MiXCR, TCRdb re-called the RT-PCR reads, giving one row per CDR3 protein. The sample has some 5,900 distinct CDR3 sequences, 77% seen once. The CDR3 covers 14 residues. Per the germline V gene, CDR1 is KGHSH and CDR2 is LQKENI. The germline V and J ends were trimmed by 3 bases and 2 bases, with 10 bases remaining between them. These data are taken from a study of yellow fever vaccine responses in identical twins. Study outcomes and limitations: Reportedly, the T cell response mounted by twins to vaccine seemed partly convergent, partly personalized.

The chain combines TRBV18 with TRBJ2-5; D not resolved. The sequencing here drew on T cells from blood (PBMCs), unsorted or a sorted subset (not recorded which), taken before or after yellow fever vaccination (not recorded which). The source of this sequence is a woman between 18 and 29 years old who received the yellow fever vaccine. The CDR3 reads CASSPPDKQETQYF. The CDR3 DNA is TGTGCCAGCTCACCGCCCGACAAGCAAGAGACCCAGTACTTC.